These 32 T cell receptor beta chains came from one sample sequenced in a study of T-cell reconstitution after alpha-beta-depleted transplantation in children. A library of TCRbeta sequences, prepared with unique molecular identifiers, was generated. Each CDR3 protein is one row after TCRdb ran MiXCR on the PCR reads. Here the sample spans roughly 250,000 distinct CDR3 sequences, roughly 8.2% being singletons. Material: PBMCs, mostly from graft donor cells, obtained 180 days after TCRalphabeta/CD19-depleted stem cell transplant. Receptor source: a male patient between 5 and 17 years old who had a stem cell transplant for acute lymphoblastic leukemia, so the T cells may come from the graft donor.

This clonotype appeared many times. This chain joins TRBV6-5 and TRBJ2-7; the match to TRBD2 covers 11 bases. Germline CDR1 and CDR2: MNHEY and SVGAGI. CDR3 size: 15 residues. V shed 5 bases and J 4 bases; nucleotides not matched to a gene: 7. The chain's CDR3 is CASSLLAGEGYEQYF. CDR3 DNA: TGTGCCAGCAGTCTACTAGCGGGAGAGGGGTACGAGCAGTACTTC.

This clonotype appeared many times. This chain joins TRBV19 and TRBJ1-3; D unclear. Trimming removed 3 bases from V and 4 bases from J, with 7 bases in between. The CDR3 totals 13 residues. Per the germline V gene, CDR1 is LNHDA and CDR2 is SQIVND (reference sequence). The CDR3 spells CASSIATGNTIYF. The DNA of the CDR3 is TGTGCCAGTAGTATCGCAACCGGAAACACCATATATTTT.

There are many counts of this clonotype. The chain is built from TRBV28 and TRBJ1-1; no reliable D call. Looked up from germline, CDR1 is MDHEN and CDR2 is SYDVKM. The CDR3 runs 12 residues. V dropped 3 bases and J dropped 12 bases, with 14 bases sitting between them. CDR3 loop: CASSFRRSTTFF. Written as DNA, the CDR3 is TGTGCCAGCAGTTTCCGACGGAGTACGACTTTCTTT.

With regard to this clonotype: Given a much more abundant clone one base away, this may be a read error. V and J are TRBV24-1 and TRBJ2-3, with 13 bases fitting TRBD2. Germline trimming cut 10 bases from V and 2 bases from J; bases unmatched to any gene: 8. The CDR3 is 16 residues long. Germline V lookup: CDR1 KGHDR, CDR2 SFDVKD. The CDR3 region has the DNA TGTGCCACTCGCGGGACTAGCGGGACGCCCACAGATACGCAGTATTTT. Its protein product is CATRGTSGTPTDTQYF.

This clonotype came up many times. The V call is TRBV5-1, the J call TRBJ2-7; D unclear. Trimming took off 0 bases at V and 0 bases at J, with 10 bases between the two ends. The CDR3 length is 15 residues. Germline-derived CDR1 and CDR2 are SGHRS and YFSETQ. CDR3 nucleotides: TGCGCCAGCAGCTTGGGGGCGCCAAGCTCCTACGAGCAGTACTTC. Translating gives CASSLGAPSSYEQYF.

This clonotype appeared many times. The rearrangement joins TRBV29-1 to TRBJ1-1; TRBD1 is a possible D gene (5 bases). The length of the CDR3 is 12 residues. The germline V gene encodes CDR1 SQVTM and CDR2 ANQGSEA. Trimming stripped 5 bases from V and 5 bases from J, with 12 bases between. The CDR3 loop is CSVQRGATEAFF. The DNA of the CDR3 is TGCAGCGTTCAGAGGGGCGCGACTGAAGCTTTCTTT.

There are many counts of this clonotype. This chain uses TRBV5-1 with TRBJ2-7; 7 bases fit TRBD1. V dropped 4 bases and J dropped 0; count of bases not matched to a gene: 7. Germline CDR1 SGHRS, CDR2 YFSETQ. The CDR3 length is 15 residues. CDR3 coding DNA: TGCGCCAGCAGCCCGCGACAGGGAAGCTCCTACGAGCAGTACTTC. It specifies CASSPRQGSSYEQYF.

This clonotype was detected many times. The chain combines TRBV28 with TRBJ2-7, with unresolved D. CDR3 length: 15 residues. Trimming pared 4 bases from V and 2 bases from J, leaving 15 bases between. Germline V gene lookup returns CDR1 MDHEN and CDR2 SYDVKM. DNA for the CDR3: TGTGCCAGCAGTTATCATCGACGGGTCCCCTACGAGCAGTACTTC. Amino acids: CASSYHRRVPYEQYF.

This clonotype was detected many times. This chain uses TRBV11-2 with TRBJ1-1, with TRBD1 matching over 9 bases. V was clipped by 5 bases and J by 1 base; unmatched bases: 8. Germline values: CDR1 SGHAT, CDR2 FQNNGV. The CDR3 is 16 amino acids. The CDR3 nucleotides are TGTGCCAGCAGCCTAGTACAGGGGGCATGGAACACTGAAGCTTTCTTT. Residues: CASSLVQGAWNTEAFF.

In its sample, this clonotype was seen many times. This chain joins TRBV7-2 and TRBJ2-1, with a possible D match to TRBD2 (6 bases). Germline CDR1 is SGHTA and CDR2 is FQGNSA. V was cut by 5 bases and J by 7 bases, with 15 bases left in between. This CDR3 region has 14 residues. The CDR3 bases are TGTGCCAGCAGCCGGACTACCCCTAGGAATGAGCAGTTCTTC. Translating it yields CASSRTTPRNEQFF.

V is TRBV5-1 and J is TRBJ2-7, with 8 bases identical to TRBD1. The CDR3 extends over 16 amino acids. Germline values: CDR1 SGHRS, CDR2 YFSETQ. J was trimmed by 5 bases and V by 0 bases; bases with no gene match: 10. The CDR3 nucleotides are TGCGCCAGCAGCTTGGGCGGGACAGGTGGTATGAACGAGCAGTACTTC. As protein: CASSLGGTGGMNEQYF.

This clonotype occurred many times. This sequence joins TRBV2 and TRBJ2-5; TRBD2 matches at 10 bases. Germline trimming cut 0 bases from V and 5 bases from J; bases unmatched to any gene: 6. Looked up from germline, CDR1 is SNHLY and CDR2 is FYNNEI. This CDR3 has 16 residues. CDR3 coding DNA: TGTGCCAGCAGTGAAGCGCTACTAGCGGGAAGGGAGACCCAGTACTTC. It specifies CASSEALLAGRETQYF.

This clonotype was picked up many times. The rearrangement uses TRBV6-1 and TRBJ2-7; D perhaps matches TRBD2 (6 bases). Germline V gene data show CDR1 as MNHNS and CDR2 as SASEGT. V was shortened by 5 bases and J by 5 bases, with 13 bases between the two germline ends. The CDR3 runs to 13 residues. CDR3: CASSPRPGDEQYF. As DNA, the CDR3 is TGTGCCAGCAGTCCCCGGCCGGGGGACGAGCAGTACTTC.

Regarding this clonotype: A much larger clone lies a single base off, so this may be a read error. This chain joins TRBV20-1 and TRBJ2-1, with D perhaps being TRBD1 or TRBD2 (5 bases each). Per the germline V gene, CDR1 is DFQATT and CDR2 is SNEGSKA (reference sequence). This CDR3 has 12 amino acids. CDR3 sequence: CSGRSTSGGQFF. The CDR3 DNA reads TGCAGTGGTAGATCGACTTCTGGGGGGCAGTTCTTC.

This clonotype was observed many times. This chain's CDR3 is CATANLPTLYGYTF. For the CDR3, the DNA is TGTGCCACTGCGAATCTCCCGACCCTCTATGGCTACACCTTC. The chain employs TRBV6-2 or TRBV6-3 and TRBJ1-2; no reliable D call. CDR3 size: 14 residues. The V end lost 10 bases, the J end lost 4 bases, and 19 bases lay between the germline ends. CDR1 and CDR2 from the germline V gene are MNHEY and SVGEGT.

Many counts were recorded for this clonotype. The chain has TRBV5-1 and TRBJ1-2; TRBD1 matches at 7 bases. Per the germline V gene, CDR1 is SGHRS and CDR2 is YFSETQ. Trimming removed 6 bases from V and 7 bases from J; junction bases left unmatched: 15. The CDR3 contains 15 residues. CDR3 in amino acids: CASTEPDRARTGYTF. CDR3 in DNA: TGCGCCAGCACCGAACCTGACAGGGCAAGAACTGGCTACACCTTC.

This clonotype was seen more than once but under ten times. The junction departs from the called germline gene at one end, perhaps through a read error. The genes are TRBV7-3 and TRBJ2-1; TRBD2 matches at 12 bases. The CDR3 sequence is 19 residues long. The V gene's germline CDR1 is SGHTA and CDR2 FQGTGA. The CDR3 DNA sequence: TGTGCCAGCAGCTCAACGGGGACTAGCGGGCTTAGCTCCTACAATGAGCAGTTCTTT. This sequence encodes CASSSTGTSGLSSYNEQFF.

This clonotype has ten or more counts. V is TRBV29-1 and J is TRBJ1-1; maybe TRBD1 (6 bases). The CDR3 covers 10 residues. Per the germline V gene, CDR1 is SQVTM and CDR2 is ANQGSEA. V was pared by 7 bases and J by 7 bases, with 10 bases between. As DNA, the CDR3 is TGCAGCGGGGGACATAGTGAAGCTTTCTTT. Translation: CSGGHSEAFF.

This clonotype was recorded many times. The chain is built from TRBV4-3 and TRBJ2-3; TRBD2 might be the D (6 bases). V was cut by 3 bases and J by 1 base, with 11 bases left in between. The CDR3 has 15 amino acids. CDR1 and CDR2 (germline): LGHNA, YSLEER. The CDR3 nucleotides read TGCGCCAGCAGCCAGGGCGGGGCTCGCACAGATACGCAGTATTTT. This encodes CASSQGGARTDTQYF.

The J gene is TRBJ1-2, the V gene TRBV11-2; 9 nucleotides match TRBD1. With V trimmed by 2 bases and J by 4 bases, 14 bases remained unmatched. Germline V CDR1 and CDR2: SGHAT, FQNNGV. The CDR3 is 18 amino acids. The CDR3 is CASSLYPPGTGSLYGYTF. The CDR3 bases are TGTGCCAGCAGCTTATATCCGCCCGGGACAGGGAGCCTCTATGGCTACACCTTC.

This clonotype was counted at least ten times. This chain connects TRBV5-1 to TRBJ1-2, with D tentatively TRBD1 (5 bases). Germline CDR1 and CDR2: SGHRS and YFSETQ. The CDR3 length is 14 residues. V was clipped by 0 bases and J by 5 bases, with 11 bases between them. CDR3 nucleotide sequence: TGCGCCAGCAGCTTGGAGACAGATCCTTATGGCTACACCTTC. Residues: CASSLETDPYGYTF. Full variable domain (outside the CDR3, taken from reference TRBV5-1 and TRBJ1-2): KAGVTQTPRYLIKTRGQQVTLSCSPISGHRSVSWYQQTPGQGLQFLFEYFSETQRNKGNFPGRFSGRQFSNSRSEMNVSTLELGDSALYLCASSLETDPYGYTFGSGTRLTVV.

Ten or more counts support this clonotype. Written as DNA, the CDR3 is TGCGCCAGCAGCTTGGCCCCAGGGCGAGGAGGCTACACCTTC. It specifies CASSLAPGRGGYTF. The chain combines TRBV5-1 with TRBJ1-2; a weak D match, TRBD1 (5 bases). CDR1 SGHRS and CDR2 YFSETQ come from the germline V gene. This CDR3 contains 14 residues. The V end lost 0 bases, the J end lost 8 bases, and 14 bases lay between the germline ends. Full variable domain (rest looked up from reference TRBV5-1 and TRBJ1-2): KAGVTQTPRYLIKTRGQQVTLSCSPISGHRSVSWYQQTPGQGLQFLFEYFSETQRNKGNFPGRFSGRQFSNSRSEMNVSTLELGDSALYLCASSLAPGRGGYTFGSGTRLTVV.

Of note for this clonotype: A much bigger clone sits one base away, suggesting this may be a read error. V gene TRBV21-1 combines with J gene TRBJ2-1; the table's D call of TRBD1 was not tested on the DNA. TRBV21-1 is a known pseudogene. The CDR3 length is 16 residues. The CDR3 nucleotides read TGTGCCAGCAGCCCTATCACAGGGACTGTGCACAATGAGCAGTTCTTC. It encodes CASSPITGTVHNEQFF.

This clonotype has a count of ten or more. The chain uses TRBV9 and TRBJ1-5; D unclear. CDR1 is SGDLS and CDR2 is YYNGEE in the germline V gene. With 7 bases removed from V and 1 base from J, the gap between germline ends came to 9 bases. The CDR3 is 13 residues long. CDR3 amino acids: CASPPPSNQPQHF. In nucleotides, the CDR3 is TGTGCCAGCCCCCCCCCCAGCAATCAGCCCCAGCATTTT.

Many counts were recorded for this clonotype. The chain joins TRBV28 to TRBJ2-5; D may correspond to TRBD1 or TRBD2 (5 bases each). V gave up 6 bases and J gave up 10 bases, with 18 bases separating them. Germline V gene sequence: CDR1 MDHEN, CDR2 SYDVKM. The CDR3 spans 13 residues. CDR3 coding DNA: TGTGCCAGCAGGAGTAGGGGATATGAGGGCCAGTACTTC. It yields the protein CASRSRGYEGQYF. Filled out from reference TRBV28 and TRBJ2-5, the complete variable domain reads DVKVTQSSRYLVKRTGEKVFLECVQDMDHENMFWYRQDPGLGLRLIYFSYDVKMKEKGDIPEGYSVSREKKERFSLILESASTNQTSMYLCASRSRGYEGQYFGPGTRLLVL.

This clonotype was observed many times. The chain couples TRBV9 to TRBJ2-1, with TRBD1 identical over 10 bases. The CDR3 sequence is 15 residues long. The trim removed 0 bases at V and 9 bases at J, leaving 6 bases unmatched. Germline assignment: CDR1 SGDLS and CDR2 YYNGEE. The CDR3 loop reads CASSVEETGGVEQFF. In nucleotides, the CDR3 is TGTGCCAGCAGCGTAGAAGAGACAGGGGGCGTTGAGCAGTTCTTC.

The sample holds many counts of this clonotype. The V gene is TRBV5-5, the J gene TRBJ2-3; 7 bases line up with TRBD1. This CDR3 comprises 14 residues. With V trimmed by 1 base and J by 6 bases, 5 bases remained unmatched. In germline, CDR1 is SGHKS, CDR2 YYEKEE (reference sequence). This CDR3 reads CASSLSQGVDTQYF. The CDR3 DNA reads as TGTGCCAGCAGCTTGTCCCAGGGGGTGGATACGCAGTATTTT.

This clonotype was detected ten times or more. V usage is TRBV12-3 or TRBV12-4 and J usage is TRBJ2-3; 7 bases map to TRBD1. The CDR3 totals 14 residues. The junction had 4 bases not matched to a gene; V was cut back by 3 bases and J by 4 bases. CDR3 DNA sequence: TGTGCCAGCAGTTTCGGACAGGTGGCAGATACGCAGTATTTT. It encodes CASSFGQVADTQYF.

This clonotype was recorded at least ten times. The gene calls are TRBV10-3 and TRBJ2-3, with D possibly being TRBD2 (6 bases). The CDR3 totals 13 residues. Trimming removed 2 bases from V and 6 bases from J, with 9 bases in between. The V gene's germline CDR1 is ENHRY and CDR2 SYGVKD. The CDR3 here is CAISEGLPDTQYF. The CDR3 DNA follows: TGTGCCATCAGTGAGGGACTACCCGATACGCAGTATTTT.

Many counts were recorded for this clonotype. The CDR3 reads CASRTSGKDTDTQYF. In DNA form, the CDR3 reads TGCGCCAGCCGGACTAGCGGCAAAGACACAGATACGCAGTATTTT. The V and J genes are TRBV10-2 and TRBJ2-3; 10 positions agree with TRBD2. The CDR3 consists of 15 residues. With 8 bases clipped from V and 2 bases from J, the junction kept 7 bases outside the gene matches. The V gene's germline CDR1 is WSHSY and CDR2 SAAADI.

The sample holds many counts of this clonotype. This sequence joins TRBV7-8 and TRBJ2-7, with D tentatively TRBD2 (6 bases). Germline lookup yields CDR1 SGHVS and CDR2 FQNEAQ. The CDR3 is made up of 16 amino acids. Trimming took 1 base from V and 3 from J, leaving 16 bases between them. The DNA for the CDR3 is TGTGCCAGCAGCTTAGTGGTTTCGGGACTTTACTACGAGCAGTACTTC. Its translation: CASSLVVSGLYYEQYF.

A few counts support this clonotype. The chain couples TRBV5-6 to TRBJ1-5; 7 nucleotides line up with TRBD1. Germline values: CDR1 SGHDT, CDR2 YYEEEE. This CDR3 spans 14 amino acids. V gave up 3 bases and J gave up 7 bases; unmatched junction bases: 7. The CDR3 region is CASSSGGIKQPQHF. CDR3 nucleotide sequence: TGTGCCAGCAGCTCAGGGGGAATCAAACAGCCCCAGCATTTT.